Below are 27 T cell receptor beta chains sequenced from a single sample in a study of blood T cell repertoires in COVID-19. The assay was immunoSEQ multiplex PCR, and TCRdb's table has in-frame clones only and misses some. The sample lists fewer than 200,000 clones, 83% seen once, with about 1.6% in the top ten. The specimen sequenced was peripheral blood. The receptors were sampled from a human donor in a cohort sampled during active COVID-19.

This clone was seen just once. This chain uses TRBV3-1 (or the pseudogene TRBV3-2) with TRBJ2-7; TRBD1 aligns across 10 bases. Germline V lookup: CDR1 LGHDT, CDR2 YNNKEL (reference sequence). V shed 3 bases and J 7 bases; nucleotides not matched to a gene: 3. The length of the CDR3 is 13 residues. The CDR3 sequence is CASSQGQGREQYF. The CDR3 DNA sequence: TGTGCCAGCAGCCAGGGACAGGGGCGGGAGCAGTACTTC.

The chain employs TRBV18 and TRBJ1-4, with 7 bases aligning to TRBD1. Germline loops: CDR1 KGHSH, CDR2 LQKENI. This CDR3 contains 15 residues. The ends lost 6 bases at V and 3 bases at J; junction bases unmatched: 7. The CDR3 nucleotides read TGTGCCAGCTCCCCCCAGGGGGTTCCTAATGAAAAACTGTTTTTT. Its protein product is CASSPQGVPNEKLFF.

As DNA, the CDR3 is TGTGCCAGCAGCACCCGACAGGGGCCAAATGAAAAACTGTTTTTT. Encoded protein: CASSTRQGPNEKLFF. The chain combines TRBV3-1 (or the pseudogene TRBV3-2) with TRBJ1-4; TRBD1 aligns across 8 bases. Per germline, CDR1 LGHDT and CDR2 YNNKEL (reference sequence). Trimming removed 5 bases from V and 5 bases from J; junction bases left unmatched: 7. This CDR3 is built from 15 residues.

The rearrangement uses TRBV4-1 and TRBJ2-7; TRBD1 matches 9 bases. Germline V gives CDR1 MGHRA, CDR2 YSYEKL. CDR3 length equals 17 residues. V shed 1 base, J shed 1 base, and the junction held 8 bases outside the gene matches. The CDR3 nucleotides read TGCGCCAGCAGCCAAGCCCTTTGGGACAGGGTTTCCTACGAGCAGTACTTC. Protein product: CASSQALWDRVSYEQYF.

This chain uses TRBV19 with TRBJ2-7; TRBD1 matches 11 bases. The V segment lost 4 bases and the J segment 6 bases; nucleotides outside the gene matches: 8. The length of the CDR3 is 15 residues. Germline V gene sequence: CDR1 LNHDA, CDR2 SQIVND (reference sequence). The CDR3 DNA reads as TGTGCCAGTAGTACTCCGGGACAGGGGGTACTCGAGCAGTACTTC. This gives the protein CASSTPGQGVLEQYF. The full variable domain, rest sourced from reference TRBV19 and TRBJ2-7, is DGGITQSPKYLFRKEGQNVTLSCEQNLNHDAMYWYRQDPGQGLRLIYYSQIVNDFQKGDIAEGYSVSREKKESFPLTVTSAQKNPTAFYLCASSTPGQGVLEQYFGPGTRLTVT.

This chain uses TRBV5-8 with TRBJ2-3; 13 nucleotides align to TRBD2. The V gene's germline CDR1 is SGHTS and CDR2 YDEGEE. This CDR3 is 16 amino acids long. With 4 bases clipped from V and 2 bases from J, the junction kept 4 bases outside the gene matches. CDR3 sequence: CASSRGLAGNTDTQYF. CDR3 bases: TGTGCCAGCAGCCGGGGACTAGCGGGAAACACAGATACGCAGTATTTT.

The CDR3 reads CSAVASGTQYF. Here the CDR3 DNA reads TGCAGTGCGGTGGCTAGCGGTACGCAGTATTTT. The chain couples TRBV20-1 to TRBJ2-3; 7 bases match TRBD2. The CDR3 totals 11 residues. CDR1 and CDR2 from the germline V gene are DFQATT and SNEGSKA (reference sequence). J gave up 8 bases and V 6 bases, and 5 bases lay outside the gene matches.

The chain employs TRBV18 and TRBJ1-6; TRBD1 matches 8 bases. Trimming removed 3 bases from V and 7 bases from J; junction bases left unmatched: 5. CDR3 length: 15 amino acids. Germline V gene lookup returns CDR1 KGHSH and CDR2 LQKENI. The CDR3 is CASSPGTGQNSPLHF. The CDR3 coding sequence is TGTGCCAGCTCACCGGGGACAGGTCAGAATTCACCCCTCCACTTT. The complete variable domain, with remaining parts taken from reference TRBV18 and TRBJ1-6, reads NAGVMQNPRHLVRRRGQEARLRCSPMKGHSHVYWYRQLPEEGLKFMVYLQKENIIDESGMPKERFSAEFPKEGPSILRIQQVVRGDSAAYFCASSPGTGQNSPLHFGNGTRLTVT.

This chain uses TRBV27 with TRBJ1-2; TRBD1 aligns across 7 bases. The CDR3 is 17 residues long. Trimming removed 7 bases from V and 0 bases from J; junction bases left unmatched: 14. The germline gives CDR1 MNHEY, CDR2 SMNVEV (reference sequence). CDR3 bases: TGTGCCAGCACCCCTCTAGCAGGAACAGGGGCTAACTATGGCTACACCTTC. Encoded protein: CASTPLAGTGANYGYTF.

As for this clone: One junction end disagrees with the germline gene, perhaps due to a read error. CDR3 loop: CASREEGEYEQYF. The CDR3 nucleotides read TGTGCCAGCAGAGAAGAGGGGGAGTACGAGCAGTACTTC. The chain carries TRBV2 and TRBJ2-7, with D perhaps matching TRBD1 (6 bases). Germline CDR1 is SNHLY and CDR2 is FYNNEI. This CDR3 has 13 amino acids.

The chain combines TRBV12-3 or TRBV12-4 with TRBJ2-1, with unresolved D. The ends were cut back, 3 bases at V and 8 bases at J, with 11 bases in the middle. There are 13 residues in the CDR3. The CDR3 DNA is TGTGCCAGCAGTTTTGGGCTTTCCGATGAGCAGTTCTTC. It yields the protein CASSFGLSDEQFF.

This chain links TRBV3-1 (or the pseudogene TRBV3-2) with TRBJ1-6, with 7 positions matching TRBD1. The trim removed 0 bases at V and 6 bases at J, leaving 2 bases unmatched. Germline CDR1 reads LGHDT; CDR2 reads YNNKEL (reference sequence). The CDR3 has 15 residues. Here the CDR3 DNA reads TGTGCCAGCAGCCAAGATCAGGGGGGTAATTCACCCCTCCACTTT. Translation gives CASSQDQGGNSPLHF.

This chain links TRBV27 with TRBJ1-1; D not resolved. Germline-derived CDR1 and CDR2 are MNHEY and SMNVEV (reference sequence). The CDR3 is 15 residues long. V gave up 5 bases and J gave up 0 bases, with 13 bases separating them. The chain's CDR3 is CASSLLGGMNTEAFF. CDR3 sequence (DNA): TGTGCCAGCAGTCTCCTCGGCGGGATGAACACTGAAGCTTTCTTT.

This chain uses TRBV7-6 with TRBJ2-6; 10 bases fit TRBD2. Germline V gene data show CDR1 as SGHVS and CDR2 as FNYEAQ. V dropped 2 bases and J dropped 1; count of bases not matched to a gene: 5. The CDR3 runs 18 residues. CDR3 nucleotides: TGTGCCAGCAGCTTAATAGCGGGGGGCCGGTCTGGGGCCAACGTCCTGACTTTC. Its protein product is CASSLIAGGRSGANVLTF. Full variable domain (remainder filled in from reference TRBV7-6 and TRBJ2-6): GAGVSQSPRYKVTKRGQDVALRCDPISGHVSLYWYRQALGQGPEFLTYFNYEAQQDKSGLPNDRFSAERPEGSISTLTIQRTEQRDSAMYRCASSLIAGGRSGANVLTFGAGSRLTVL.

This sequence joins TRBV19 and TRBJ1-6; possible D gene TRBD1, 6 bases. This CDR3 comprises 12 residues. V dropped 4 bases and J dropped 14 bases, with 12 bases sitting between them. Per the germline V gene, CDR1 is LNHDA and CDR2 is SQIVND (reference sequence). Here the CDR3 DNA reads TGTGCCAGTAGTAATCAGGGGTTCACCCTCCACTTT. Translating gives CASSNQGFTLHF.

The chain uses TRBV5-1 and TRBJ1-1; 8 nucleotides agree with TRBD1. V lost 0 bases, J lost 5 bases, and 6 bases stayed unmatched. Germline V gives CDR1 SGHRS, CDR2 YFSETQ. This CDR3 is built from 15 residues. CDR3 DNA sequence: TGCGCCAGCAGCTTGGGGACAGGGAGGCTTACTGAAGCTTTCTTT. Translating it yields CASSLGTGRLTEAFF.

The chain recombines TRBV5-1 with TRBJ2-3; TRBD1 is a possible D gene (5 bases). This CDR3 has 14 residues. Trimming took 5 bases from V and 0 from J, leaving 10 bases between them. Germline-derived CDR1 and CDR2 are SGHRS and YFSETQ. DNA of the CDR3: TGCGCCAGCAGGGGGCATCCTAGCACAGATACGCAGTATTTT. Amino acids: CASRGHPSTDTQYF.

This sequence joins TRBV14 and TRBJ1-6, with TRBD1 matching over 12 bases. V trimming: 4 bases; J trimming: 7 bases; junction bases outside the gene matches: 8. CDR1 is SGHDN, CDR2 FVKESK, per germline. The length of the CDR3 is 17 residues. The CDR3, as DNA: TGTGCCAGCAGCCGATCCGGGACAGGGGGCAACAATTCACCCCTCCACTTT. Protein sequence: CASSRSGTGGNNSPLHF.

The V call is TRBV18, the J call TRBJ2-3; 12 nucleotides align to TRBD2. This CDR3 is 18 amino acids long. The V and J ends lost 2 bases and 2 bases, in that order; junction bases with no gene match: 8. The germline CDR1 and CDR2 sequences are KGHSH and LQKENI. CDR3: CASSPARLAGELTDTQYF. As DNA, the CDR3 is TGTGCCAGCTCACCAGCGAGACTAGCGGGGGAGCTCACAGATACGCAGTATTTT.

This clone was observed once. This rearrangement joins TRBV7-2 to TRBJ2-1; the match to TRBD2 covers 15 bases. The V gene's germline CDR1 is SGHTA and CDR2 FQGNSA. V lost 6 bases, J lost 6 bases, and 6 bases stayed unmatched. The CDR3 is made up of 16 amino acids. The CDR3 coding sequence is TGTGCCAGCAGAGGGACTAGCGGGAGGACCCCCAATGAGCAGTTCTTC. It encodes CASRGTSGRTPNEQFF.

This clone was observed a few times. This chain uses TRBV19 with TRBJ2-3; weak D call: TRBD2 (6 bases). V was shortened by 4 bases and J by 0 bases, with 8 bases between the two germline ends. Germline V gene lookup returns CDR1 LNHDA and CDR2 SQIVND (reference sequence). The CDR3 has 14 amino acids. CDR3 sequence (DNA): TGTGCCAGTAGTAAGAGCGGGAGCACAGATACGCAGTATTTT. The encoded protein is CASSKSGSTDTQYF.

Worth noting for this clone: Other DNA sequences in this specimen translate into the identical CDR3. The chain links TRBV6-5 to TRBJ2-5, with 9 nucleotides matching TRBD2. The CDR3 is 13 amino acids. Germline CDR1 is MNHEY and CDR2 is SVGAGI. Trimming took 5 bases from V and 3 from J; bases not matched to a gene: 1. The CDR3 loop is CASSRLAEETQYF. The CDR3 DNA sequence: TGTGCCAGCAGTCGACTAGCGGAAGAGACCCAGTACTTC.

The chain is built from TRBV29-1 and TRBJ2-7, with a tentative D call TRBD1 (5 bases). CDR3 length: 12 residues. V lost 4 bases to trimming and J lost 2 bases, with 9 bases between them. CDR1 is SQVTM and CDR2 is ANQGSEA in the germline V gene. The CDR3 loop is CSVVQGPYEQYF. The CDR3 DNA reads as TGCAGCGTTGTGCAGGGCCCCTACGAGCAGTACTTC.

The chain uses TRBV6-1 and TRBJ1-1, with a weak D call TRBD1 (5 bases). Germline values: CDR1 MNHNS, CDR2 SASEGT. The CDR3 runs 15 residues. V lost 3 bases and J 1 base, leaving 12 bases between the germline ends. CDR3 region: CASSDRRVPNTEAFF. The CDR3 DNA is TGTGCCAGCAGTGACCGCAGGGTTCCGAACACTGAAGCTTTCTTT.

The chain recombines TRBV6-5 with TRBJ1-2; possible D gene TRBD1, 5 bases. The V end was cut by 7 bases, the J end by 6 bases, with 18 bases between. CDR1 and CDR2 from the germline V gene are MNHEY and SVGAGI. The CDR3 has 14 residues. The CDR3 DNA reads as TGTGCCAGCAACCAGGGACGGGAGTACGATGGCTACACCTTC. Amino acid sequence: CASNQGREYDGYTF.

The rearrangement uses TRBV7-8 and TRBJ2-1, with TRBD2 as a possible D gene (6 bases). V was trimmed by 5 bases and J by 0 bases, leaving 14 bases between them. Germline values: CDR1 SGHVS, CDR2 FQNEAQ. The CDR3 runs 16 residues. The CDR3 is CASSVGTSASYNEQFF. The CDR3 DNA reads as TGTGCCAGCAGCGTTGGGACTTCCGCCTCCTACAATGAGCAGTTCTTC.

CDR3 DNA sequence: TGTGCCAGCAGGGGCTTAGCGTTACTCACCGGGGAGCTGTTTTTT. The encoded protein is CASRGLALLTGELFF. This chain links TRBV2 with TRBJ2-2; D is perhaps TRBD2 (5 bases). In germline, CDR1 is SNHLY, CDR2 FYNNEI. With 6 bases removed from V and 4 bases from J, the gap between germline ends came to 15 bases. The CDR3 extends over 15 amino acids.